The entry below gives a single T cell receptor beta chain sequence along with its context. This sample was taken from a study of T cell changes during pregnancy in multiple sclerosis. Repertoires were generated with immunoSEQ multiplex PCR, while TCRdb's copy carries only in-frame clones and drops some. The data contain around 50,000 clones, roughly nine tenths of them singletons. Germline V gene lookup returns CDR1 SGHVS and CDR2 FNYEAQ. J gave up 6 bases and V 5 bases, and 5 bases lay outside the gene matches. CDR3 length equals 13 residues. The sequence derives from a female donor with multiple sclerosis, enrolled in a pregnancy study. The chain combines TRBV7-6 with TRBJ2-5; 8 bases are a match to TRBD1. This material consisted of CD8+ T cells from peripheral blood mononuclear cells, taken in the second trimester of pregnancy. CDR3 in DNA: TGTGCCAGCAGCAGGACAGGGCTTCAGACCCAGTACTTC. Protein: CASSRTGLQTQYF.